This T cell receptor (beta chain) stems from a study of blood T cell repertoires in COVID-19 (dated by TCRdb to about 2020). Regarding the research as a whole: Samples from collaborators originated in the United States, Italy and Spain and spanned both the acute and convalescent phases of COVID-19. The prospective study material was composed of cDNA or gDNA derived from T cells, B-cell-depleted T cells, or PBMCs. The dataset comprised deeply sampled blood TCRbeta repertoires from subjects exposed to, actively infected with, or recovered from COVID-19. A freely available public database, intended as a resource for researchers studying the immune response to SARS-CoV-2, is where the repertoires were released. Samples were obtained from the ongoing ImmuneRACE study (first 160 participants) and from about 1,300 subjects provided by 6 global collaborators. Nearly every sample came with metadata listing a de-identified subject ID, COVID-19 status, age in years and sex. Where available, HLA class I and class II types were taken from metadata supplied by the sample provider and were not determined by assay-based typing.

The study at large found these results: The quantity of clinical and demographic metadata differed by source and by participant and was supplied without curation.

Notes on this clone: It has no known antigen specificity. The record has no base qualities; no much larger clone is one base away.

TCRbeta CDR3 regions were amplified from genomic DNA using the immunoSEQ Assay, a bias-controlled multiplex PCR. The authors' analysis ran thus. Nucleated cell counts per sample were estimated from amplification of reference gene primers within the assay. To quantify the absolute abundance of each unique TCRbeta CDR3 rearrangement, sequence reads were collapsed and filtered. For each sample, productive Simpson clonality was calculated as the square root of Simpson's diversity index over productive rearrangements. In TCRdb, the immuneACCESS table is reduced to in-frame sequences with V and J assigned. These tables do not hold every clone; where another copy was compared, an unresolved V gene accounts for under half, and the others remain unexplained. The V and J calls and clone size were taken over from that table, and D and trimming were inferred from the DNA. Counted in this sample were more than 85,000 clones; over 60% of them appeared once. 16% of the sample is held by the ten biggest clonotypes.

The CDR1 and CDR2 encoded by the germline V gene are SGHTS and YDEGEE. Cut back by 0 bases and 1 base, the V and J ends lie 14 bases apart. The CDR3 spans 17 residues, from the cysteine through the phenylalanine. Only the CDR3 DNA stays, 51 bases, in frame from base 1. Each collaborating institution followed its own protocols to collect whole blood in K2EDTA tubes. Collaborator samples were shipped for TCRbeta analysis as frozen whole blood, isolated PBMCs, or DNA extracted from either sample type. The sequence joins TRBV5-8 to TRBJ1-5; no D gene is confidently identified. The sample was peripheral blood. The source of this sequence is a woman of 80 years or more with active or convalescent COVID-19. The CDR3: CASSLGSYLVSNQPQHF. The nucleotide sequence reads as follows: TGTGCCAGCAGCTTGGGGTCCTATCTAGTGAGCAATCAGCCCCAGCATTTT.